These 6 T cell receptor beta chains share one sample of origin, sequenced in a study of blood T cell repertoires in COVID-19. The repertoire was sequenced with immunoSEQ multiplex PCR; TCRdb's copy has only in-frame clones and lacks some. This table has some 220,000 clones, around nine tenths appearing once. The sequencing sample was made of peripheral blood. These receptors originate from a man aged 25 to 40 with COVID-19, enrolled during active disease.

This clone was seen more than once but under ten times. This chain uses TRBV6-2 or TRBV6-3 with TRBJ2-3, with 8 bases that match TRBD2. The germline CDR1 and CDR2 sequences are MNHEY and SVGEGT. There are 12 residues in the CDR3. Unmatched junction bases numbered 10, after V lost 6 bases and J lost 14 bases. The CDR3 is CASSLGLARAYF. The DNA for the CDR3 is TGTGCCAGCAGCCTAGGACTAGCTCGGGCGTATTTT.

This clone was detected a few times. V usage is TRBV9 and J usage is TRBJ1-2, with TRBD1 identical over 7 bases. The CDR3 covers 14 residues. V dropped 4 bases and J dropped 3; count of bases not matched to a gene: 6. Germline CDR1 reads SGDLS; CDR2 reads YYNGEE. The CDR3 protein is CASSPLTGDYGYTF. CDR3 DNA: TGTGCCAGCAGCCCCCTCACAGGGGACTATGGCTACACCTTC.

This sequence joins TRBV10-3 and TRBJ1-2, with 7 bases fitting TRBD1. V was pared by 8 bases and J by 1 base, with 7 bases of the junction left unmatched. CDR3 length: 14 residues. The germline CDR1 and CDR2 sequences are ENHRY and SYGVKD. In DNA form, the CDR3 reads TGTGCCATCGGCGACAGGGCTTTTAACTATGGCTACACCTTC. This gives the protein CAIGDRAFNYGYTF.

The rearrangement joins TRBV14 to TRBJ1-6; D is perhaps TRBD1 (5 bases). The CDR3 is 13 amino acids. Trimming stripped 4 bases from V and 9 bases from J, with 10 bases between. CDR1 is SGHDN and CDR2 is FVKESK in the germline V gene. The CDR3 loop reads CASSRGLSSPLHF. The CDR3 nucleotides are TGTGCCAGCAGCCGGGGACTCAGTTCACCCCTCCACTTT.

The V and J genes are TRBV4-1 and TRBJ2-3; TRBD2 is a possible D gene (6 bases). CDR1 and CDR2 from the germline V gene are MGHRA and YSYEKL. CDR3 length: 18 residues. Trimming took off 1 base at V and 0 bases at J, with 17 bases between the two ends. CDR3 nucleotides: TGCGCCAGCAGCCAAGCTAGTCTAGCGCGCCCTAGCACAGATACGCAGTATTTT. Its translation is CASSQASLARPSTDTQYF.

The rearrangement uses TRBV7-9 and TRBJ1-4; no clear D gene. The CDR3 extends over 16 amino acids. Germline-derived CDR1 and CDR2 are SEHNR and FQNEAQ (reference sequence). Trimming took off 3 bases at V and 0 bases at J, with 11 bases between the two ends. The CDR3 DNA reads TGTGCCAGCAGCTTTCCACAGAGAGCAACTAATGAAAAACTGTTTTTT. This translates into CASSFPQRATNEKLFF. The whole variable domain, filled in from reference TRBV7-9 and TRBJ1-4, reads DTGVSQNPRHKITKRGQNVTFRCDPISEHNRLYWYRQTLGQGPEFLTYFQNEAQLEKSRLLSDRFSAERPKGSFSTLEIQRTEQGDSAMYLCASSFPQRATNEKLFFGSGTQLSVL.